Listed below are T cell receptor beta chains from one sample, sequenced in a study of T cells after yellow fever vaccination. One entry per CDR3 protein results from TCRdb running MiXCR on the 5' RACE reads. The table includes 350,000 or so distinct CDR3 sequences, approximately 8% detected once. Material: PBMCs, obtained about 49 days after the first yellow fever vaccination. These receptors came from a young man who received the YFV17D yellow fever vaccine. Each CDR3 is given without its conserved first and last residue.

J gene: TRBJ2-1; V gene: TRBV6-1; CDR3 protein: ASNLGTGLNNEQF
J gene: TRBJ1-1; V gene: TRBV7-9; CDR3 protein: ASSLNRNAEAF
J gene: TRBJ2-3; V gene: TRBV6-1; CDR3 protein: ASKARGREDTQY
J gene: TRBJ2-2; V gene: TRBV6-5; CDR3 protein: ASSYLAGDGSGELF
J gene: TRBJ1-4; V gene: TRBV20-1; CDR3 protein: SAIDRNEKLF
J gene: TRBJ1-2; V gene: TRBV5-1; CDR3 protein: ASSSSNRKEDGYT
J gene: TRBJ2-7; V gene: TRBV5-1; CDR3 protein: ASISNPGTAAEQY
J gene: TRBJ1-1; V gene: TRBV5-1; CDR3 protein: ASSALQGGASEAF
J gene: TRBJ2-7; V gene: TRBV10-3; CDR3 protein: ATAGGSSNEQY
J gene: TRBJ2-3; V gene: TRBV20-1; CDR3 protein: SARSGGDTQY
J gene: TRBJ2-1; V gene: TRBV7-2; CDR3 protein: ASSSGLVASEQF
J gene: TRBJ2-3; V gene: TRBV27; CDR3 protein: ASRDQASTDTQY
J gene: TRBJ1-2; V gene: TRBV20-1; CDR3 protein: SAYYGYT
J gene: TRBJ2-7; V gene: TRBV15; CDR3 protein: ATSRDTSYEQY
J gene: TRBJ2-1; V gene: TRBV6-1; CDR3 protein: ASRSGGAGPNEQF
J gene: TRBJ1-2; V gene: TRBV12-3/TRBV12-4; CDR3 protein: ASSPQSGHDGYT
J gene: TRBJ1-6; V gene: TRBV27; CDR3 protein: ASSLGLNNSPLH
J gene: TRBJ1-2; V gene: TRBV5-5; CDR3 protein: ASSLVSGLEYGYT
J gene: TRBJ1-6; V gene: TRBV4-3; CDR3 protein: ASSQGPAEPLH
J gene: TRBJ2-5; V gene: TRBV12-3/TRBV12-4; CDR3 protein: ASLGSYEETQY
J gene: TRBJ2-2; V gene: TRBV14; CDR3 protein: ASSQDVFRTGELF
J gene: TRBJ2-7; V gene: TRBV12-3/TRBV12-4; CDR3 protein: ASSPRTPPYEQY
J gene: TRBJ1-2; V gene: TRBV12-3/TRBV12-4; CDR3 protein: ASSFQKGYGYT
J gene: TRBJ2-3; V gene: TRBV7-2; CDR3 protein: ASSLDSRPDTQY
J gene: TRBJ2-7; V gene: TRBV20-1; CDR3 protein: SARDGGATVSYEQY
J gene: TRBJ1-6; V gene: TRBV2; CDR3 protein: ASSENGSYSPLH
J gene: TRBJ1-4; V gene: TRBV5-1; CDR3 protein: ASSLSATNEKLF
J gene: TRBJ2-3; V gene: TRBV11-2; CDR3 protein: ASSLSTSGATDTQY
J gene: TRBJ2-7; V gene: TRBV2; CDR3 protein: ASSEENEQY
J gene: TRBJ2-5; V gene: TRBV3-1; CDR3 protein: ASSPSPSGETQY
J gene: TRBJ2-1; V gene: TRBV19; CDR3 protein: ASSKGQGNEQF
J gene: TRBJ2-1; V gene: TRBV12-3/TRBV12-4; CDR3 protein: ASSLIFGSSYNEQF
J gene: TRBJ2-2; V gene: TRBV25-1; CDR3 protein: ASSGSGLAHTGELF
J gene: TRBJ1-1; V gene: TRBV7-6; CDR3 protein: ASTPSWPGDTEAF
J gene: TRBJ2-3; V gene: TRBV4-1; CDR3 protein: ASSPGRPVGRLTDTQY
J gene: TRBJ2-2; V gene: TRBV7-9; CDR3 protein: ASSYKGGEGTGELF
J gene: TRBJ1-1; V gene: TRBV5-1; CDR3 protein: ASSLTPGQGARTEAF
J gene: TRBJ2-5; V gene: TRBV7-3; CDR3 protein: ASSSGALGTQY
J gene: TRBJ2-1; V gene: TRBV7-3; CDR3 protein: ASSSPGQTNEQF
J gene: TRBJ2-6; V gene: TRBV20-1; CDR3 protein: SADSSGANVLT
J gene: TRBJ2-2; V gene: TRBV20-1; CDR3 protein: SATPLRRAGELF
J gene: TRBJ2-1; V gene: TRBV30; CDR3 protein: AWSVRGNEQF
J gene: TRBJ1-1; V gene: TRBV7-6; CDR3 protein: ASSPGATNTEAF
J gene: TRBJ1-2; V gene: TRBV7-2; CDR3 protein: ASSLGGMNYGYT
J gene: TRBJ2-1; V gene: TRBV24-1; CDR3 protein: ATSEKDRVSYNEQF
J gene: TRBJ1-5; V gene: TRBV5-6; CDR3 protein: ASSLSWDQPQH
J gene: TRBJ1-1; V gene: TRBV19; CDR3 protein: ASRDGGRNTEAF
J gene: TRBJ2-3; V gene: TRBV4-3; CDR3 protein: ASSLQKGSGTDTQY
J gene: TRBJ1-6; V gene: TRBV7-2; CDR3 protein: ASSLRGRGQSPLH
J gene: TRBJ1-2; V gene: TRBV29-1; CDR3 protein: SVADSYGYT
J gene: TRBJ2-6; V gene: TRBV28; CDR3 protein: ASSEAGPSGANVLT